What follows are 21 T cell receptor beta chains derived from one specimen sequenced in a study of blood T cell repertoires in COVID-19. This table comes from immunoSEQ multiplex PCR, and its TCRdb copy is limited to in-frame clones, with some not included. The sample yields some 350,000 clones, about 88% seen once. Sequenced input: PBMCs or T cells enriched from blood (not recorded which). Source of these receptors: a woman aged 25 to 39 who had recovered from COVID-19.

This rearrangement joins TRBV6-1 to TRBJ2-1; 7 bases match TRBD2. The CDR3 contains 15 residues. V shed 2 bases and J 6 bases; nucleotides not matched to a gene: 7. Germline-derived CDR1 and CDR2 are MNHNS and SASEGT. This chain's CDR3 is CASSEIAGVSNEQFF. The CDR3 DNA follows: TGTGCCAGCAGTGAAATTGCGGGAGTAAGCAATGAGCAGTTCTTC.

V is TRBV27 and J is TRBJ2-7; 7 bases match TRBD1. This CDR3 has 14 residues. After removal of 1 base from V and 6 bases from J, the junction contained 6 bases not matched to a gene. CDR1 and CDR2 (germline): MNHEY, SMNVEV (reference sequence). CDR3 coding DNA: TGTGCCAGCAGTTTATTTGTCAGGGGGACCGAGCAGTACTTC. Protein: CASSLFVRGTEQYF.

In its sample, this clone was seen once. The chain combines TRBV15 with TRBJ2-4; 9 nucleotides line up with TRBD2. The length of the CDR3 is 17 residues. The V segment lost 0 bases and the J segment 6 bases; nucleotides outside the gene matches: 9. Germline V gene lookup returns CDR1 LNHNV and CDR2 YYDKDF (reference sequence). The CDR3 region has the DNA TGTGCCACCAGCAGAGATAAGGCGGGAGGGGGGAGAAACATTCAGTACTTC. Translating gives CATSRDKAGGGRNIQYF.

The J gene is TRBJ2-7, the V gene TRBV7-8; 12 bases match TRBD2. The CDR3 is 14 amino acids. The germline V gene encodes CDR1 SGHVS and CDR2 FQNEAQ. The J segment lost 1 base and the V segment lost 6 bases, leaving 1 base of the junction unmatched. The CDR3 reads CASSTSGGSYEQYF. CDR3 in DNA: TGTGCCAGCAGTACTAGCGGGGGGTCCTACGAGCAGTACTTC.

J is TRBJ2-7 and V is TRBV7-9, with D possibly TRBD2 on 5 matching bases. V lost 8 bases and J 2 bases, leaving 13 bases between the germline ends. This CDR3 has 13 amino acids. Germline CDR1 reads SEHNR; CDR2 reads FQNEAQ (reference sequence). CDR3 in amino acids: CASRRLAAYEQYF. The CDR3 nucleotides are TGTGCCAGCCGCCGCCTAGCTGCCTACGAGCAGTACTTC.

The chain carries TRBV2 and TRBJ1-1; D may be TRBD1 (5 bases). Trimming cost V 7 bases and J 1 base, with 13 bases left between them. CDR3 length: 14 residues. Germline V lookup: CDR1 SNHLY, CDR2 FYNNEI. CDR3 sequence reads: CASKVAGKNTEAFF. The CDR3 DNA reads TGTGCCAGCAAGGTTGCAGGGAAGAACACTGAAGCTTTCTTT. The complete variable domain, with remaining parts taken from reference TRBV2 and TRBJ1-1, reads EPEVTQTPSHQVTQMGQEVILRCVPISNHLYFYWYRQILGQKVEFLVSFYNNEISEKSEIFDDQFSVERPDGSNFTLKIRSTKLEDSAMYFCASKVAGKNTEAFFGQGTRLTVV.

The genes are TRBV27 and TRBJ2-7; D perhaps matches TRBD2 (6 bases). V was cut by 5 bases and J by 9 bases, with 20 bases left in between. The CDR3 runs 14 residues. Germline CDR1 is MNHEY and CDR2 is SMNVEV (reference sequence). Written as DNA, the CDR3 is TGTGCCAGCAGTACCGGGACTGGCGGAGTCGGGCAGTACTTC. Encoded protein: CASSTGTGGVGQYF.

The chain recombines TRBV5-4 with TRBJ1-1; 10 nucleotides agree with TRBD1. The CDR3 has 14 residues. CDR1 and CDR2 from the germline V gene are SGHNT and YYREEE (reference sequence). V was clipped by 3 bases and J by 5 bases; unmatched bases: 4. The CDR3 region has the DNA TGTGCCAGCAGCTCTCCGGGACAGGGGACTGAAGCTTTCTTT. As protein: CASSSPGQGTEAFF.

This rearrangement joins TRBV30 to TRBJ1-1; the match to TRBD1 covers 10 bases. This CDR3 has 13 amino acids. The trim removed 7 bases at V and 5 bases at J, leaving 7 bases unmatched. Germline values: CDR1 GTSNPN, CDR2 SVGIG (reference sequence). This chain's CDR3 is CALTGGEGTEAFF. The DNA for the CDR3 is TGTGCCTTGACAGGGGGCGAGGGAACTGAAGCTTTCTTT.

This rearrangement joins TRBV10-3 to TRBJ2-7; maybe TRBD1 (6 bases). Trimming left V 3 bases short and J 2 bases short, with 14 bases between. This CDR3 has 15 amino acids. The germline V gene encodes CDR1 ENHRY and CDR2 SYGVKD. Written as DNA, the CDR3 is TGTGCCATCAGTGAAAGGGGGTACATTACCTACGAGCAGTACTTC. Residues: CAISERGYITYEQYF.

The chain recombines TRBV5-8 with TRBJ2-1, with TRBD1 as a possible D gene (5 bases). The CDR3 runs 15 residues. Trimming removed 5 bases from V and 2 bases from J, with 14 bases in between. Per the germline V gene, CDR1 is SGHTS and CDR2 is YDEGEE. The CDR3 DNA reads TGTGCCAGCAGGGGCAAGGGGTCCGCCTACAATGAGCAGTTCTTC. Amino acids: CASRGKGSAYNEQFF. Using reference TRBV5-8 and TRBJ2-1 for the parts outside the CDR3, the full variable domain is EAGVTQSPTHLIKTRGQQATLRCSPISGHTSVYWYQQALGLGLQFLLWYDEGEERNRGNFPPRFSGRQFPNYSSELNVNALELEDSALYLCASRGKGSAYNEQFFGPGTRLTVL.

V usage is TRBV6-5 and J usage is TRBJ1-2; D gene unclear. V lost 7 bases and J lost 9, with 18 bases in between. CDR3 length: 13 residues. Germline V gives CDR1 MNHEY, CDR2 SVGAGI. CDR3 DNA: TGTGCCAGCACCCCCCCCGTGTCCGCGAGCTACACCTTC. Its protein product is CASTPPVSASYTF.

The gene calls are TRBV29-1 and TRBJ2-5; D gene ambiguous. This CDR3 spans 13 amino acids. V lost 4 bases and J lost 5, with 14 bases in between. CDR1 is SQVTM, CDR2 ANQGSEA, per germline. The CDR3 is CSVVPPSAETQYF. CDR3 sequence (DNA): TGCAGCGTTGTACCCCCGTCTGCGGAGACCCAGTACTTC.

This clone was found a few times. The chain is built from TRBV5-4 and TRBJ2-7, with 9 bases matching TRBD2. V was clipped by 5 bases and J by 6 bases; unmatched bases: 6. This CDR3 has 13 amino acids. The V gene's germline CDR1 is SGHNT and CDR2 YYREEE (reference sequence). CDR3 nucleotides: TGTGCCAGCAGGGGGGGACTAGCTGGCGAGCAGTACTTC. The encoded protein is CASRGGLAGEQYF.

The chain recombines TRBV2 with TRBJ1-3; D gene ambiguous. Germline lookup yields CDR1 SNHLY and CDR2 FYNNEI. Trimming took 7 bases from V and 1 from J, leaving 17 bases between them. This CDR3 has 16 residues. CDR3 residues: CASTQRTGFSGNTIYF. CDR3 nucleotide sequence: TGTGCCAGCACTCAAAGAACCGGGTTTTCTGGAAACACCATATATTTT.

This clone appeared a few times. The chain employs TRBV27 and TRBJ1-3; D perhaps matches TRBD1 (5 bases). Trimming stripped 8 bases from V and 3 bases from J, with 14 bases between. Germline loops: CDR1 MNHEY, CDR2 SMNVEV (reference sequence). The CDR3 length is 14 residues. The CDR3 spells CASFDPGRGNTIYF. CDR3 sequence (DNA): TGTGCCAGCTTTGACCCAGGGCGTGGAAACACCATATATTTT.

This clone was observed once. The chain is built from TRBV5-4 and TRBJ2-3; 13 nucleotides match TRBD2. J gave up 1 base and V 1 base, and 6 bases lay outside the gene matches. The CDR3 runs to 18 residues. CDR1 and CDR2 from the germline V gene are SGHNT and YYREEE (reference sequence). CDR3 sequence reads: CASSLLLAGGLRTDTQYF. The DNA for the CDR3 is TGTGCCAGCAGCTTGCTACTAGCGGGGGGGCTCCGCACAGATACGCAGTATTTT.

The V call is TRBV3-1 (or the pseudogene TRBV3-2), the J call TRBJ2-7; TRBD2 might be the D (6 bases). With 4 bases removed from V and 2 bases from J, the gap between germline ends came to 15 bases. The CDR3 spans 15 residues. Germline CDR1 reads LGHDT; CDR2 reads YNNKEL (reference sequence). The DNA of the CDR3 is TGTGCCAGCAGCCCACAATCCGGGAGACCCTACGAGCAGTACTTC. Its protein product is CASSPQSGRPYEQYF.

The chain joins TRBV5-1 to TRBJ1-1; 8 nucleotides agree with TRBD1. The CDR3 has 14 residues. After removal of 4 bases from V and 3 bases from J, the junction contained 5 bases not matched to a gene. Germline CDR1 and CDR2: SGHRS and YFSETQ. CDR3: CASSGQGSDTEAFF. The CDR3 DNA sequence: TGCGCCAGCAGCGGACAGGGTTCGGACACTGAAGCTTTCTTT.

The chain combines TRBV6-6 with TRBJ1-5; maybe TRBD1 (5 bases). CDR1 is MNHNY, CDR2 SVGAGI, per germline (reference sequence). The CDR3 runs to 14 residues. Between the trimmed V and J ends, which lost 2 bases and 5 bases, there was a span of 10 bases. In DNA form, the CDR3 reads TGTGCCAGCAGTTACCGGTGGGGGGATCAGCCCCAGCATTTT. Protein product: CASSYRWGDQPQHF.

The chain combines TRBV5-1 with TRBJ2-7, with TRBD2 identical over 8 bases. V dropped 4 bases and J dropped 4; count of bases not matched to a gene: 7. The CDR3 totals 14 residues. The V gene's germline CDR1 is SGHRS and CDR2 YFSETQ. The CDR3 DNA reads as TGCGCCAGCAGCCCCGTAGCGGGGTTATACGAGCAGTACTTC. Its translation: CASSPVAGLYEQYF.